The entry that follows covers one T cell receptor (beta chain) sequence. Its antigen is as yet unknown. The protocol was immunoSEQ multiplex PCR, while the TCRdb copy is restricted to in-frame clones and leaves out a portion. This table has about 150,000 clones, about 92% appearing once. This record belongs to a study of T cell responses to AZD1222 COVID-19 vaccine. General observations from the study: Regions 160-218 and 743-854 dominated among vaccine-associated CD4 TCRs spanning spike. Sampled repertoires all dated from after the peak T cell response. Among those given AZD1222, only 5 to 7 were seropositive at baseline.

J was trimmed by 3 bases and V by 5 bases; bases with no gene match: 9. The CDR3 length is 15 residues. Germline V CDR1 and CDR2: KGHSH, LQKENI. Pooling of second doses given at about 4 or about 12 weeks was done. The receptor's source is an adult who received the AZD1222 COVID-19 vaccine. Sequenced here: peripheral blood, sampled 28 days after the second AZD1222 dose. The V gene is TRBV18, the J gene TRBJ2-7, with 8 bases fitting TRBD2. CDR3 sequence: CASSASGRGLYEQYF. CDR3 sequence (DNA): TGTGCCAGCTCAGCAAGCGGGAGAGGGCTCTACGAGCAGTACTTC. Complete variable domain (other parts from reference TRBV18 and TRBJ2-7): NAGVMQNPRHLVRRRGQEARLRCSPMKGHSHVYWYRQLPEEGLKFMVYLQKENIIDESGMPKERFSAEFPKEGPSILRIQQVVRGDSAAYFCASSASGRGLYEQYFGPGTRLTVT.